This T cell receptor beta chain emerged from a study of T cell repertoires in cytomegalovirus infection. As for the study in general: Matching HLA type, along with CMV infection, was indicated by public TCR beta signatures. Findings and limits, study-wide: The study identified carriers of CMV plus the relevant HLA from cumulative public TCR beta family frequency. The study found HLA-C-restricted CMV-specific TCR beta clonotypes dominating the ex vivo response.

Germline assignment: CDR1 MGHRA and CDR2 YSYEKL. The CDR3 is 18 amino acids. V was shortened by 0 bases and J by 6 bases, with 21 bases between the two germline ends. Remarks on this clonotype: Its antigen remains unidentified.

TCRdb reanalysed the reads using MiXCR and keeps one entry per CDR3 protein. The sample records roughly 180,000 distinct CDR3 sequences, approximately 17% being singletons. The genes are TRBV4-1 and TRBJ2-1, with D possibly called TRBD1 or TRBD2 (6 bases each). The source is a human donor in good health (CMV status not recorded). Some clones in this sample may be carry-over from other donors' samples. Material: CD8+ T cells from PBMCs. CDR3 DNA: TGCGCCAGCAGCCAAGATTTAGTTGAGGGGGGCTGGTTCAATGAGCAGTTCTTC. Translating it yields CASSQDLVEGGWFNEQFF.